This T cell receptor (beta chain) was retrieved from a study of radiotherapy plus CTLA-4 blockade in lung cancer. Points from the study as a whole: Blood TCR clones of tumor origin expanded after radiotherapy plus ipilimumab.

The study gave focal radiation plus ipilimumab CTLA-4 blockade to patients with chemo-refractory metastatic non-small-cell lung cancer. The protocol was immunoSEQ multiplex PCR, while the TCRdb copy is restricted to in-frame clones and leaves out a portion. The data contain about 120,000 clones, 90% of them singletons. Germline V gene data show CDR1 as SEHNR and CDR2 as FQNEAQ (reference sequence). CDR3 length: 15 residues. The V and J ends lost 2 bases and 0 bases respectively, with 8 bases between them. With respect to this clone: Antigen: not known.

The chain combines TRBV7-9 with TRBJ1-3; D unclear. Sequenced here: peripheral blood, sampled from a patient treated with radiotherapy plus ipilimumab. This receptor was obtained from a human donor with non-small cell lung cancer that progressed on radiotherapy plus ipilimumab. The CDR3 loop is CASSLYGSSGNTIYF. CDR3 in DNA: TGTGCCAGCAGCTTATACGGGTCCTCTGGAAACACCATATATTTT.